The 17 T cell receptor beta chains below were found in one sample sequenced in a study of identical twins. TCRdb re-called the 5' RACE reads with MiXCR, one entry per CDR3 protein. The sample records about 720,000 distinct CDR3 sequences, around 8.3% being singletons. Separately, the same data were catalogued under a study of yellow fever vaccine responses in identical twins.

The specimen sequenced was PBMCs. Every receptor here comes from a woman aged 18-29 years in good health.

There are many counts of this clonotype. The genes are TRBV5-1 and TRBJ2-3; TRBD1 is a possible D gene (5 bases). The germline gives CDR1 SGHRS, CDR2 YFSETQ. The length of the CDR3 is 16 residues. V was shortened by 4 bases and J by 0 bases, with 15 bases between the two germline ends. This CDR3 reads CASSRWGPSSTDTQYF. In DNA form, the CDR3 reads TGCGCCAGCAGCCGCTGGGGCCCGTCTAGCACAGATACGCAGTATTTT.

The CDR3 spells CSVWDTSSYEQYF. The CDR3 DNA sequence: TGCAGCGTTTGGGACACTTCATCCTACGAGCAGTACTTC. This sequence joins TRBV29-1 and TRBJ2-7, with D possibly matching TRBD1 (6 bases). Trimming left V 5 bases short and J 1 base short, with 12 bases between. Per germline, CDR1 SQVTM and CDR2 ANQGSEA. The CDR3 totals 13 residues.

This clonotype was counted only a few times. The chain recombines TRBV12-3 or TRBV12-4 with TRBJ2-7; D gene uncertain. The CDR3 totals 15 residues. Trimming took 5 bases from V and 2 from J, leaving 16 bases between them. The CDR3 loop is CASSPTTVTPYEQYF. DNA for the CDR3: TGTGCCAGCAGTCCCACGACTGTGACCCCCTACGAGCAGTACTTC.

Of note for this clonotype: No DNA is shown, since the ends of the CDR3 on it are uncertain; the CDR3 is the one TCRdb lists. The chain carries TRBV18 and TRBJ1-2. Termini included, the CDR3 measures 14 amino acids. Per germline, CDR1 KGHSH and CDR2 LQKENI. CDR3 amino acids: CASSPGTAVLGYTF.

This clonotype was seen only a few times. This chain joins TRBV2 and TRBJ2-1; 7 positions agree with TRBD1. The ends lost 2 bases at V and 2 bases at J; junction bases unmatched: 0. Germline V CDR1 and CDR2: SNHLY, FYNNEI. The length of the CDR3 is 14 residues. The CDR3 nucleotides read TGTGCCAGCAGTGAAACAGGGGCCTACAATGAGCAGTTCTTC. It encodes CASSETGAYNEQFF.

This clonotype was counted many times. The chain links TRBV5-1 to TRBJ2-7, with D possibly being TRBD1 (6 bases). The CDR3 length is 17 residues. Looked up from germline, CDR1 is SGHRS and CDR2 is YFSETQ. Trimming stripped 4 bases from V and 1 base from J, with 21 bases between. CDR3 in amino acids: CASSPIKTGLSSYEQYF. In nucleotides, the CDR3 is TGCGCCAGCAGCCCTATCAAGACAGGATTAAGTTCCTACGAGCAGTACTTC.

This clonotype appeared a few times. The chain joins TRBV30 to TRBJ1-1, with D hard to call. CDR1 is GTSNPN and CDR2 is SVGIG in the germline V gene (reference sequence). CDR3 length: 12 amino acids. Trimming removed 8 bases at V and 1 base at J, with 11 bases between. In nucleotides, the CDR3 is TGTGCCCAAAGGGCGAAGAACACTGAAGCTTTCTTT. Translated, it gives CAQRAKNTEAFF.

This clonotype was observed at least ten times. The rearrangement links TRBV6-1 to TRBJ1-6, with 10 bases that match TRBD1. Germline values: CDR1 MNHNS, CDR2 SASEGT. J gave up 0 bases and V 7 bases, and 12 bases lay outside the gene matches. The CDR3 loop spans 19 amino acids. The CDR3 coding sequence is TGTGCCAGCACCACCGAAAGGGACAGGGGAGGCTCCTATAATTCACCCCTCCACTTT. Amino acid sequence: CASTTERDRGGSYNSPLHF.

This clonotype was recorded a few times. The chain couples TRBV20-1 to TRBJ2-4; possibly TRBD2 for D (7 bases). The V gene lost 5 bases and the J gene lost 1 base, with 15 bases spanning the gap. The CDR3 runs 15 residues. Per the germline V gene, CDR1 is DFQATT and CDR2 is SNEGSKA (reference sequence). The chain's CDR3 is CSAEPPGGAKNIQYF. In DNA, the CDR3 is TGCAGTGCTGAGCCCCCGGGGGGCGCCAAAAACATTCAGTACTTC.

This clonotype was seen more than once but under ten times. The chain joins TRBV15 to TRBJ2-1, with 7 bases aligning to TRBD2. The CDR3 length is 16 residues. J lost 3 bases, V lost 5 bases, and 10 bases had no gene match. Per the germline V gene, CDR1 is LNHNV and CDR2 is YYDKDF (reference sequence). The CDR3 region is CATSGARGVDYNEQFF. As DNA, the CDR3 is TGTGCCACCAGCGGCGCACGGGGGGTCGACTACAATGAGCAGTTCTTC.

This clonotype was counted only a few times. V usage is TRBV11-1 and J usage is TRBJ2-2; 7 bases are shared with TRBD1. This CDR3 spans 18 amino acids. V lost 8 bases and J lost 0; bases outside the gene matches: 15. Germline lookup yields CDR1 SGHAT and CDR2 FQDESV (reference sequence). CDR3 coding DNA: TGTGCCAGCGGAGAATCCCGGGACAGCAATTCGAACACCGGGGAGCTGTTTTTT. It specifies CASGESRDSNSNTGELFF.

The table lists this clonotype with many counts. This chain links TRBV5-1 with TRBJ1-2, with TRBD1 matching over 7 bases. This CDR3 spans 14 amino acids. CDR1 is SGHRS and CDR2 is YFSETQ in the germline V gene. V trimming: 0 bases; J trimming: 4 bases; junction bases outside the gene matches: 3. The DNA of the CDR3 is TGCGCCAGCAGCTTGGACAGGGGTGCCTATGGCTACACCTTC. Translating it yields CASSLDRGAYGYTF.

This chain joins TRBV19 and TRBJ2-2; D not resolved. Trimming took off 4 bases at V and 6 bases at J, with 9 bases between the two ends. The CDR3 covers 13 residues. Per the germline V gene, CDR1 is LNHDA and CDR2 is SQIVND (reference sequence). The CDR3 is CASSNLWAGELFF. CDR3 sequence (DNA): TGTGCCAGTAGTAACTTATGGGCCGGGGAGCTGTTTTTT.

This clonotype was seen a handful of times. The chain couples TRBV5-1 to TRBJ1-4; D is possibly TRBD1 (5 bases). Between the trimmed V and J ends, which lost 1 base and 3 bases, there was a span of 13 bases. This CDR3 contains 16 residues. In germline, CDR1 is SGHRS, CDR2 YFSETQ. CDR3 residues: CASSLMQGRPNEKLFF. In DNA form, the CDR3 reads TGCGCCAGCAGCTTGATGCAGGGTAGACCTAATGAAAAACTGTTTTTT.

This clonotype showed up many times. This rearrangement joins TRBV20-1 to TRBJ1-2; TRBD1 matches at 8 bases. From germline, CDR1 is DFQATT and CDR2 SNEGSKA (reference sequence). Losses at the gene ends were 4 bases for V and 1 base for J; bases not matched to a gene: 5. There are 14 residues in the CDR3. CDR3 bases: TGCAGTGCTACTCCGGGACAGGTTAACTATGGCTACACCTTC. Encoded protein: CSATPGQVNYGYTF.

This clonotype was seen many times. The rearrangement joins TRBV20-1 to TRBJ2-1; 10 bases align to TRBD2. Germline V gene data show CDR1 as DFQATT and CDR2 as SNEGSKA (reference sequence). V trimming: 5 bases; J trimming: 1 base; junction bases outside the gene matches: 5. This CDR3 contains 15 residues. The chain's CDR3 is CSAETSGFSYNEQFF. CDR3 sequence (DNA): TGCAGTGCTGAGACTAGCGGGTTTTCCTACAATGAGCAGTTCTTC.

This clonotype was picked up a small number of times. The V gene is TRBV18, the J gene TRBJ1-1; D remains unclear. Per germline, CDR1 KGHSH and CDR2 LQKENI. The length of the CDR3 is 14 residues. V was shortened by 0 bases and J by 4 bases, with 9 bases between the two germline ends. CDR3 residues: CASSPPGWATEAFF. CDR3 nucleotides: TGTGCCAGCTCACCACCAGGATGGGCCACTGAAGCTTTCTTT. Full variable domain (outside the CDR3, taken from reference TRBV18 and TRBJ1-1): NAGVMQNPRHLVRRRGQEARLRCSPMKGHSHVYWYRQLPEEGLKFMVYLQKENIIDESGMPKERFSAEFPKEGPSILRIQQVVRGDSAAYFCASSPPGWATEAFFGQGTRLTVV.